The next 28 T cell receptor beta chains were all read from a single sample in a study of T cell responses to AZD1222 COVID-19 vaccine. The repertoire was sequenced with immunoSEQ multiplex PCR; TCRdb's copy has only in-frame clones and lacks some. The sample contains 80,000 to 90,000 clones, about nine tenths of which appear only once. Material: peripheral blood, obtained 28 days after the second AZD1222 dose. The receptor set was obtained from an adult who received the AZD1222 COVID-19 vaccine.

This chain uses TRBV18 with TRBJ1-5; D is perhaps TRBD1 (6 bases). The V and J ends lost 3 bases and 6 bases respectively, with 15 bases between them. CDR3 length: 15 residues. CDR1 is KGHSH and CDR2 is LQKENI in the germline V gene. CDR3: CASSPPGGWGQPQHF. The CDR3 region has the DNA TGTGCCAGCTCACCCCCCGGGGGCTGGGGTCAGCCCCAGCATTTT.

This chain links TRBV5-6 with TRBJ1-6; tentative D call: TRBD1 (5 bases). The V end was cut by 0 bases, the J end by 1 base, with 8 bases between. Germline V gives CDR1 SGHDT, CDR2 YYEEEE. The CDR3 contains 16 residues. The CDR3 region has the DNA TGTGCCAGCAGCTTGGACGGGGGGTCCTATAATTCACCCCTCCACTTT. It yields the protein CASSLDGGSYNSPLHF.

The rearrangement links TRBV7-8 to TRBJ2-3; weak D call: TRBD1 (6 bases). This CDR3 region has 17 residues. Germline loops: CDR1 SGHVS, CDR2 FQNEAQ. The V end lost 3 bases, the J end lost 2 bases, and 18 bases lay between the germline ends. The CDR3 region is CASSFGAGVLYTDTQYF. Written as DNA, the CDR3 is TGTGCCAGCAGCTTTGGGGCAGGGGTGCTTTACACAGATACGCAGTATTTT.

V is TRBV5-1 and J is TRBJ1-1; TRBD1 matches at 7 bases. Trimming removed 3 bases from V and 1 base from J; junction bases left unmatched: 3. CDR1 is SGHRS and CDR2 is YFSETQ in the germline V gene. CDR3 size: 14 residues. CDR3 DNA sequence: TGCGCCAGCAGCTGGGGACAGAGGAACACTGAAGCTTTCTTT. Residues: CASSWGQRNTEAFF. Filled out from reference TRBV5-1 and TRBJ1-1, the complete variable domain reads KAGVTQTPRYLIKTRGQQVTLSCSPISGHRSVSWYQQTPGQGLQFLFEYFSETQRNKGNFPGRFSGRQFSNSRSEMNVSTLELGDSALYLCASSWGQRNTEAFFGQGTRLTVV.

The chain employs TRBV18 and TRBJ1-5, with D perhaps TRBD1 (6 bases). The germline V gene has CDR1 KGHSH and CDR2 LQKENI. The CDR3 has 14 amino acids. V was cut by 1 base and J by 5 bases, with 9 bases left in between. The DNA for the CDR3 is TGTGCCAGCTCACCACTGGCAGGGGATCAGCCCCAGCATTTT. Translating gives CASSPLAGDQPQHF.

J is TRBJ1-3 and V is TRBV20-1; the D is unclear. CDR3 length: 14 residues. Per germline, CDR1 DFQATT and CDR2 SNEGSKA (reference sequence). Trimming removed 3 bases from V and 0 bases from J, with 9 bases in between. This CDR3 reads CSASLGTSGNTIYF. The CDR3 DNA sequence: TGCAGTGCTAGTTTGGGAACCTCTGGAAACACCATATATTTT.

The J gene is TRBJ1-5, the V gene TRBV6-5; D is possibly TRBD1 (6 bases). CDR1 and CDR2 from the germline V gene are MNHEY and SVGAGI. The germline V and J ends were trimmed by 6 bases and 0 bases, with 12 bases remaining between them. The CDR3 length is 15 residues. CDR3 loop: CASRGGTLSNQPQHF. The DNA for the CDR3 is TGTGCCAGCAGGGGGGGGACACTTAGCAATCAGCCCCAGCATTTT.

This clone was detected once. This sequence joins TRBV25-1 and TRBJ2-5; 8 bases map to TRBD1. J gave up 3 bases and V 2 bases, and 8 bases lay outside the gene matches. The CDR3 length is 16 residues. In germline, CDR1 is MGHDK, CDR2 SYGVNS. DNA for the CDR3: TGTGCCAGCAGTGAACTCGGGACAGGACTTGAAGAGACCCAGTACTTC. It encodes CASSELGTGLEETQYF.

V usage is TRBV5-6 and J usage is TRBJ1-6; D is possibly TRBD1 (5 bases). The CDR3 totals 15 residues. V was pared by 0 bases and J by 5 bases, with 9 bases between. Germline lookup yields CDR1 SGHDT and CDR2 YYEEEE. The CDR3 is CASSLVKGHNSPLHF. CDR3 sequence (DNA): TGTGCCAGCAGCTTGGTGAAGGGGCATAATTCACCCCTCCACTTT.

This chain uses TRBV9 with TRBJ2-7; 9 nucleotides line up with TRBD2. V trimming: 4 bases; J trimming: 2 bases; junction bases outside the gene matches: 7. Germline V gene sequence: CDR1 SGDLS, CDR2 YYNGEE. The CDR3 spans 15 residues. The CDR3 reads CASSSHWTSAYEQYF. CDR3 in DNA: TGTGCCAGCAGCTCTCACTGGACTAGCGCCTACGAGCAGTACTTC.

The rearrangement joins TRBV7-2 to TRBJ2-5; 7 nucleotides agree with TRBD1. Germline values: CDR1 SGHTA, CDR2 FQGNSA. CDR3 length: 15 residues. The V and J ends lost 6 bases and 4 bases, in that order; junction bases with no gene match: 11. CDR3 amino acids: CASRMDRQVRETQYF. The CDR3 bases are TGTGCCAGCAGGATGGACAGGCAGGTCAGAGAGACCCAGTACTTC.

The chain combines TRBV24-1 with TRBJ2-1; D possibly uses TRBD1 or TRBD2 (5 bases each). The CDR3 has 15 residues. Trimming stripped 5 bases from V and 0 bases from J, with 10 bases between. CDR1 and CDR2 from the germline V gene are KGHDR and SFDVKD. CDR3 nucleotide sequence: TGTGCCACCAGTGTATCAGGGAGCTCCTACAATGAGCAGTTCTTC. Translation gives CATSVSGSSYNEQFF.

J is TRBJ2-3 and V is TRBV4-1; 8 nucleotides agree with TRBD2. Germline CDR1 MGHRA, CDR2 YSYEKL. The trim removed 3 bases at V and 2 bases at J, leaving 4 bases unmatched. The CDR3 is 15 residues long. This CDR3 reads CASSQGLVDTDTQYF. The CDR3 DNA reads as TGCGCCAGCAGCCAGGGACTAGTAGACACAGATACGCAGTATTTT.

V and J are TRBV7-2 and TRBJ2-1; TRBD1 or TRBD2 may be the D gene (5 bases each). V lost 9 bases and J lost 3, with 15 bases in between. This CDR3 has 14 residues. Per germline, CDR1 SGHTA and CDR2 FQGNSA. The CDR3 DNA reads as TGTGCCAGTATCCGGGACCCTCTCTACAATGAGCAGTTCTTC. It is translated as CASIRDPLYNEQFF.

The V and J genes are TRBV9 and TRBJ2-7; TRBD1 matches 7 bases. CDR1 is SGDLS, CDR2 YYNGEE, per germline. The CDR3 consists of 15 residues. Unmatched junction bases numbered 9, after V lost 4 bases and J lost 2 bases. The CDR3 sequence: CASSPTGSNAYEQYF. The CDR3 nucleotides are TGTGCCAGCAGCCCGACAGGGTCCAACGCCTACGAGCAGTACTTC.

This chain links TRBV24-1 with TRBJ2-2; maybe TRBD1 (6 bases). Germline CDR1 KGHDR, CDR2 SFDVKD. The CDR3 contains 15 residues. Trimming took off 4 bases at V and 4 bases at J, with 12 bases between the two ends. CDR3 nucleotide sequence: TGTGCCACCAGTGAGTTGGACAGCTCCACCGGGGAGCTGTTTTTT. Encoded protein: CATSELDSSTGELFF.

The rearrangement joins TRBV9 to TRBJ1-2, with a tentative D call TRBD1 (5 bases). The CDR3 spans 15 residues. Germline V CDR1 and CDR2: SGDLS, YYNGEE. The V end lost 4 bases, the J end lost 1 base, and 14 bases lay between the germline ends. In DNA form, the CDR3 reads TGTGCCAGCAGCATGGGCCGGGGGGGTAACTATGGCTACACCTTC. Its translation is CASSMGRGGNYGYTF.

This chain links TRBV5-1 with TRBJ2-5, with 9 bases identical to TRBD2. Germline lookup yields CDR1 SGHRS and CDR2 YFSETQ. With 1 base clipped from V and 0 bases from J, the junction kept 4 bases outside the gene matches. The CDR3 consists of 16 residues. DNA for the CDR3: TGCGCCAGCAGCTTGTCCCCTAGCGGGAACCAAGAGACCCAGTACTTC. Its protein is CASSLSPSGNQETQYF.

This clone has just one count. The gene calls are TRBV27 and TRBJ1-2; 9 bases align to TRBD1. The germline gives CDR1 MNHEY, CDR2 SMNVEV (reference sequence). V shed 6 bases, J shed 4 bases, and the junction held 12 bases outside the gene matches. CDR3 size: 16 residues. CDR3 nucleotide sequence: TGTGCCAGCAGGGAGGCGGACAGGGGAGGTGGCTATGGCTACACCTTC. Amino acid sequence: CASREADRGGGYGYTF.

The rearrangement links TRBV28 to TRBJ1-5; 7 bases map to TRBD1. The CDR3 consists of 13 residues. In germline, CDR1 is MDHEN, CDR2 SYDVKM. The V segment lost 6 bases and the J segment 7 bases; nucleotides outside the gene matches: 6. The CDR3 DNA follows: TGTGCCAGCAGCAAACAGGGGAAGCAGCCCCAGCATTTT. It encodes CASSKQGKQPQHF. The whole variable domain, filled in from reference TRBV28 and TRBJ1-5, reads DVKVTQSSRYLVKRTGEKVFLECVQDMDHENMFWYRQDPGLGLRLIYFSYDVKMKEKGDIPEGYSVSREKKERFSLILESASTNQTSMYLCASSKQGKQPQHFGDGTRLSIL.

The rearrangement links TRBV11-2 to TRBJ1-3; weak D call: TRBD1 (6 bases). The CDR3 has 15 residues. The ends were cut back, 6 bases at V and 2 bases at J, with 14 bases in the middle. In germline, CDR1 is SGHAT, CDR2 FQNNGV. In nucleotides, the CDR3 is TGTGCCAGCAGTGAATGGGGGGCGGCTGGAAACACCATATATTTT. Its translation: CASSEWGAAGNTIYF.

The CDR3 sequence is CASSFEMNTEAFF. Written as DNA, the CDR3 is TGTGCCAGCAGTTTTGAGATGAACACTGAAGCTTTCTTT. The chain combines TRBV28 with TRBJ1-1; no clear D gene. The CDR3 length is 13 residues. Trimming pared 3 bases from V and 0 bases from J, leaving 5 bases between. Germline V CDR1 and CDR2: MDHEN, SYDVKM.

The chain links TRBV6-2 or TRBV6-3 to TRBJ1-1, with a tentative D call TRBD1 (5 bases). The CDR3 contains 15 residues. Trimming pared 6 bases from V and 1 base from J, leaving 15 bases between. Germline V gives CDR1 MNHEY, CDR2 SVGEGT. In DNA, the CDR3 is TGTGCCAGCAGCGGGGGTTCCGTAGGGAACACTGAAGCTTTCTTT. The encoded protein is CASSGGSVGNTEAFF.

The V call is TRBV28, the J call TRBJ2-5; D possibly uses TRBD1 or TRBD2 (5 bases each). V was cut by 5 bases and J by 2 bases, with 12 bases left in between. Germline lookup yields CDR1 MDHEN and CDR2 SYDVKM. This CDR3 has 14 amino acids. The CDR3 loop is CASSAPGRQETQYF. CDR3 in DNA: TGTGCCAGCAGTGCTCCGGGGCGACAAGAGACCCAGTACTTC.

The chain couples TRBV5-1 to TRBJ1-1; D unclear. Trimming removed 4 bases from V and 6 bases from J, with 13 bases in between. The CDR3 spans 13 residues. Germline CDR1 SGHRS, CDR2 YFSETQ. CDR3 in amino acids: CASSPGGSSEAFF. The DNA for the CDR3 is TGCGCCAGCAGCCCGGGTGGCAGCTCTGAAGCTTTCTTT. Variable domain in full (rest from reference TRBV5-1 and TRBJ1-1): KAGVTQTPRYLIKTRGQQVTLSCSPISGHRSVSWYQQTPGQGLQFLFEYFSETQRNKGNFPGRFSGRQFSNSRSEMNVSTLELGDSALYLCASSPGGSSEAFFGQGTRLTVV.

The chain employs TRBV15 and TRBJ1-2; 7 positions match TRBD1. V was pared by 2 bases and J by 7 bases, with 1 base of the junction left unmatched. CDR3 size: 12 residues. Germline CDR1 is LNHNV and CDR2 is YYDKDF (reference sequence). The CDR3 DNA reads TGTGCCACCAGCAGAAACAGGGGTGGCTACACCTTC. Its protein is CATSRNRGGYTF. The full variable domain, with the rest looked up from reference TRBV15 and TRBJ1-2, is DAMVIQNPRYQVTQFGKPVTLSCSQTLNHNVMYWYQQKSSQAPKLLFHYYDKDFNNEADTPDNFQSRRPNTSFCFLDIRSPGLGDTAMYLCATSRNRGGYTFGSGTRLTVV.

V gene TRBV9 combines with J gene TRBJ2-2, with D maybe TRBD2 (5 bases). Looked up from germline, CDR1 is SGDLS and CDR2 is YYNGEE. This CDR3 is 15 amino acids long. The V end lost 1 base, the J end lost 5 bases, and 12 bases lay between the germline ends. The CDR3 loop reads CASSVIGSGTGELFF. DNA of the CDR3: TGTGCCAGCAGCGTAATAGGGAGTGGTACCGGGGAGCTGTTTTTT.

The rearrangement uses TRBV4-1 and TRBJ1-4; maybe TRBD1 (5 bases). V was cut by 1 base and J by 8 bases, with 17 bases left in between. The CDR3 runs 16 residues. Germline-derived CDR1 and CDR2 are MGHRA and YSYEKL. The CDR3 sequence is CASSQAGAALTEKLFF. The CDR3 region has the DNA TGCGCCAGCAGCCAAGCTGGGGCCGCATTAACCGAAAAACTGTTTTTT.